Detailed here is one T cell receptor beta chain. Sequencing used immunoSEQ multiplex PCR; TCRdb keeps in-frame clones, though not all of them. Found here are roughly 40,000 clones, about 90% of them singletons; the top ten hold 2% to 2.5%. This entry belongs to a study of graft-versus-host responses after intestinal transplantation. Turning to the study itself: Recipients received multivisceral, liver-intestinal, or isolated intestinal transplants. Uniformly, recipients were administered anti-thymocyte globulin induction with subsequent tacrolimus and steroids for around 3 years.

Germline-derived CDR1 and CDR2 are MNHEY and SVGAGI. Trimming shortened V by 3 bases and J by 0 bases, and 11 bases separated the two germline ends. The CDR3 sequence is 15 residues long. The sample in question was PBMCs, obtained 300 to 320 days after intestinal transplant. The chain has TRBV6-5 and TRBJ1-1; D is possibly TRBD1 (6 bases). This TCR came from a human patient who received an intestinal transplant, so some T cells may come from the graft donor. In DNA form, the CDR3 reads TGTGCCAGCAGTTATGAGACAGGCTTGAACACTGAAGCTTTCTTT. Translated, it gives CASSYETGLNTEAFF.